This is a list of T cell receptor beta chains from one sample in a study of control samples from healthy donors and cancer patients. The protocol was immunoSEQ multiplex PCR, while the TCRdb copy is restricted to in-frame clones and leaves out a portion. The sample lists 50,000 or so clones; approximately 88% were seen once. Input material: blood. These receptors originate from a middle-aged man in good health. The conserved cysteine and the conserved F or W are not part of the CDR3 here. The order of the fields is clone size, J gene, V gene, CDR3 protein. A row's size may be missing; if present it is once, few, many or a size class.

. | TRBJ2-3 | TRBV6-2/TRBV6-3 | ASSYSREDYTDTQY
. | TRBJ1-1 | TRBV28 | ASSLYPDMNTEAF
. | TRBJ2-3 | TRBV24-1 | ATSDTGTLTSRGTDTQY
. | TRBJ2-7 | TRBV6-5 | ASSQLAGAEQY
. | TRBJ1-6 | TRBV19 | ASSEGQNISPLH
. | TRBJ1-2 | TRBV7-8 | ASSLEGGSYGYT
. | TRBJ1-1 | TRBV6-6 | ASEPGGNTEAF
. | TRBJ2-3 | TRBV28 | ATLKKTRQFTDTQY
. | TRBJ1-4 | TRBV11-3 | ASSQRGTNEKLF
. | TRBJ2-1 | TRBV5-8 | ASSPGLNSYNEQF
. | TRBJ1-4 | TRBV2 | ASSELVGSAEKLF
once | TRBJ2-7 | TRBV5-1 | ASSLSGTAYEQY
. | TRBJ1-3 | TRBV28 | ASRGPGSGNTIY
medium-sized | TRBJ1-1 | TRBV27 | ASSLSQLTEAF
. | TRBJ1-5 | TRBV4-3 | ASSQSRDQPQH
. | TRBJ1-5 | TRBV10-3 | AIRDRYNQPQH
. | TRBJ2-4 | TRBV21-1 | ASSQGTERHIQY
. | TRBJ2-2 | TRBV7-8 | ASRADTNTGELF
. | TRBJ2-1 | TRBV29-1 | SVILAEEVDEQF
. | TRBJ1-5 | TRBV19 | ASSIEPGGGRGQPQH
. | TRBJ1-3 | TRBV6-5 | ASSYGNTIY
. | TRBJ2-5 | TRBV5-1 | ASSTLMIGQGETQY
. | TRBJ2-1 | TRBV4-1 | ASSIPDFYNEQF
once | TRBJ1-2 | TRBV19 | ASSIGVNYGYT
. | TRBJ2-3 | TRBV9 | ASSASISSGTTDTQY
. | TRBJ2-5 | TRBV5-1 | ASSMRQGAGETQY
. | TRBJ2-1 | TRBV27 | ASSSLAGVPSEQF
. | TRBJ2-5 | TRBV11-2 | ASSITGVRETQY
. | TRBJ2-1 | TRBV5-1 | ASSFGQPGNEQF
. | TRBJ2-1 | TRBV6-5 | ASSYLDNEQF
. | TRBJ2-7 | TRBV28 | ASSSLQGEAEQY
. | TRBJ1-6 | TRBV19 | ARTPAYNSPLH
. | TRBJ2-3 | TRBV14 | ASSQLIFETDTQY
. | TRBJ2-2 | TRBV28 | ASSSGQGTGELF
. | TRBJ1-5 | TRBV5-5 | ASIIRDRDEVGNQPQH
. | TRBJ2-1 | TRBV4-2 | ASSRALLAGGGEQF
. | TRBJ1-4 | TRBV5-1 | ASSLGAGEAEKLF
. | TRBJ1-2 | TRBV30 | AWSVHGREIYT
. | TRBJ2-3 | TRBV24-1 | ATSDPGQTDTQY
. | TRBJ1-2 | TRBV7-9 | ASSRWPNGTGYGYT
. | TRBJ2-7 | TRBV7-9 | ASSPGTGGEQY
. | TRBJ1-4 | TRBV5-1 | ASSLDRENEKLF
. | TRBJ1-1 | TRBV11-3 | ASSLVGSEAF
. | TRBJ1-6 | TRBV20-1 | SALHGAPLH
. | TRBJ2-1 | TRBV5-6 | ASSSSANEQF
. | TRBJ1-1 | TRBV6-1 | ASSDPPGTGGNTEAF
. | TRBJ2-7 | TRBV11-2 | ASSSDRGYYEQY
. | TRBJ2-1 | TRBV9 | ASSVPGHNEQF
. | TRBJ1-3 | TRBV18 | ASSPVGTHSGNTIY
few | TRBJ1-1 | TRBV11-2 | ASSRGTEAF
. | TRBJ2-6 | TRBV19 | ASEAAPGANVLT
. | TRBJ1-1 | TRBV18 | ASSPPGQQGVGEAF
. | TRBJ1-2 | TRBV27 | ASSLDRANYGYT
once | TRBJ2-5 | TRBV5-1 | ASSLADTFGETQY
. | TRBJ1-3 | TRBV7-8 | ASSPGAGFSGNTIY
. | TRBJ2-2 | TRBV10-3 | AIMRAGGPTGELF
few | TRBJ1-6 | TRBV28 | ASSFNGGSPLH
. | TRBJ2-1 | TRBV7-8 | ASSLVGRSYNEQF